This TCR beta chain was retrieved from a study of T cell responses to AZD1222 COVID-19 vaccine. Second doses were pooled across both intervals (about 4 or about 12 weeks). Comment on this clone: Its antigen remains unknown.

The assay was immunoSEQ multiplex PCR, and TCRdb's table has in-frame clones only and misses some. The data hold more than 60,000 clones, with roughly 80% observed a single time. This CDR3 is built from 15 residues. Germline lookup yields CDR1 SGHTA and CDR2 FQGNSA. Trimming removed 2 bases from V and 1 base from J, with 11 bases in between. Study-wide findings and caveats: Clonal diversity was possibly underestimated; the donors were predominantly white British and more often female. Along spike, vaccine-associated CD4 TCRs were found throughout, with dominance at 160-218 and 743-854.

This chain uses TRBV7-2 with TRBJ1-1; a possible D gene is TRBD1 (6 bases). This sequence was found in an adult who received the AZD1222 COVID-19 vaccine. The starting material was peripheral blood, obtained 28 days after the second AZD1222 dose. The CDR3 is CASSLLRTANTEAFF. The DNA for the CDR3 is TGTGCCAGCAGCTTACTGCGGACAGCGAACACTGAAGCTTTCTTT.